A selection of T cell receptor beta chains follows, all from one sample in a study of vaccination effects on CD4 cells after COVID-19. These receptors' targets are unknown. Assay: immunoSEQ multiplex PCR; the TCRdb copy retains only in-frame clones and omits some. The sample holds tens of thousands of clones, more than 70% seen once. Sequences were derived from CD4+ T cells from PBMCs cultured without peptide, sampled before COVID-19 vaccination. Every receptor here comes from a human donor who received a COVID-19 vaccine. The CDR3 runs from the conserved cysteine through the conserved F or W.

J,V,CDR3
TRBJ1-3,TRBV6-6,CASSYGRLGPKNTIYF
TRBJ1-1,TRBV2,CASSGTTRGIEAFF
TRBJ1-6,TRBV6-5,CASSYLPQGTPLHF
TRBJ1-6,TRBV18,CASSPFGQGGSPLHF
TRBJ1-2,TRBV27,CASSPTGLSYGYTF
TRBJ1-5,TRBV2,CASSLRGTDQPQHF
TRBJ2-6,TRBV30,CAWTTGSGANVLTF
TRBJ2-1,TRBV11-3,CASSSRWDNEQFF
TRBJ2-5,TRBV5-4,CASSLPGGQETQYF
TRBJ2-1,TRBV2,CASSESGRYNEQFF
TRBJ2-4,TRBV2,CASSGVQNIQYF
TRBJ2-5,TRBV2,CASTPRGGLETQYF
TRBJ2-5,TRBV19,CASSPITGGGGTQYF
TRBJ2-5,TRBV18,CASSGRTGPETQYF
TRBJ2-3,TRBV19,CASRTGGVRDTQYF
TRBJ2-3,TRBV24-1,CATSRGYGDTQYF
TRBJ1-2,TRBV24-1,CATSDPNRGLGYTF
TRBJ1-6,TRBV3-1/TRBV3-2,CASSQVLGGSGSPLHF
TRBJ1-2,TRBV5-1,CASSSTPGTPYGYTF
TRBJ2-1,TRBV9,CASSAPVGGASNEQFF
TRBJ1-5,TRBV27,CASSLYQHQPQHF
TRBJ2-4,TRBV6-5,CASQTLAGSPNIQYF
TRBJ2-2,TRBV6-5,CASRAGTVNTGELFF
TRBJ1-2,TRBV6-5,CASRRKTGGKGGYTF
TRBJ1-2,TRBV3-1/TRBV3-2,CASSTEPGGWYTF
TRBJ1-4,TRBV7-9,CASSLTIPGQTGLFF
TRBJ1-2,TRBV7-2,CASSHQGRRVRELNGYTF
TRBJ1-6,TRBV2,CASRHNNSPLHF
TRBJ2-1,TRBV18,CASSPPSSGGADEQFF
TRBJ1-1,TRBV6-5,CASSRGTGEAFF
TRBJ2-5,TRBV10-2,CASSGYRLQETQYF
TRBJ2-6,TRBV11-2,CASSPGGASSGANVLTF
TRBJ1-2,TRBV2,CASTLSDRPGF
TRBJ2-5,TRBV28,CASSSRTDQETQYF
TRBJ1-2,TRBV7-2,CASSLTGVNYGYTF
TRBJ2-3,TRBV19,CASKERLSRDTQYF
TRBJ1-6,TRBV5-6,CASSVRDRVFSPLHF
TRBJ1-5,TRBV2,CASSEWGNQPQHF
TRBJ1-1,TRBV12-3/TRBV12-4,CASRSYWTRAFF
TRBJ1-1,TRBV3-1/TRBV3-2,CASRTGGSTEAFF